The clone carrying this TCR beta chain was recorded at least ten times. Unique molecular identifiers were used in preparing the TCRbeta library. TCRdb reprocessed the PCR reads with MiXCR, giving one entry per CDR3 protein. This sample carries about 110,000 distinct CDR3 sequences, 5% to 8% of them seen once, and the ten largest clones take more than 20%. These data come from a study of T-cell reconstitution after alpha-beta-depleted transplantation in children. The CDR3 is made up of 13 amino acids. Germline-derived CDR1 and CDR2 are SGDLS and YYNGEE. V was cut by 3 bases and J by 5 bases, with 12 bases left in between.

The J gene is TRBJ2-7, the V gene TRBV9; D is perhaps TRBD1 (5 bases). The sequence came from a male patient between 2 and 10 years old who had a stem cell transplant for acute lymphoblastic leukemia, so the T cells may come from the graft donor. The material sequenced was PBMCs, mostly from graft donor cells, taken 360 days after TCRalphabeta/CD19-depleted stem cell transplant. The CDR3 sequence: CASSGSGYDEQYF. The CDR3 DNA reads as TGTGCCAGCAGCGGATCAGGGTACGACGAGCAGTACTTC.